Below, one T cell receptor (beta chain) is given with its context. The data belong to a study of blood T cell repertoires in COVID-19. Study context: Samples taken during acute and convalescent COVID-19 were collected in the United States, Italy and Spain. PBMCs, B-cell-depleted T cells, or T cells were the source of the cDNA or gDNA that made up the material.

Trimming removed 7 bases from V and 5 bases from J; junction bases left unmatched: 10. The CDR3 totals 14 residues. Per the germline V gene, CDR1 is MGHDK and CDR2 is SYGVNS. Per the authors' pipeline: Quantification of nucleated cells was approximated via reference gene primer amplification. Sequenced by immunoSEQ multiplex PCR; TCRdb stores in-frame clones only, minus some. V and J calls and clone size come straight from that table; D and trimming were deduced from the DNA. The sample lists 100,000 to 150,000 clones, more than 70% seen once, with less than 2% in the top ten. Sequencing was carried out using peripheral blood. The sequence was collected from a human donor in a cohort sampled during active COVID-19. The chain links TRBV25-1 to TRBJ1-2, with TRBD1 matching 7 bases. The CDR3 DNA follows: TGTGCCAGCAACGACAGGGACGGGTTATATGGCTACACCTTC. Its protein is CASNDRDGLYGYTF.